This TCR beta chain stems from a study of T cell repertoires in cytomegalovirus infection. Whole-study context: Public TCR beta signatures provided an indication of both CMV infection and a matching HLA type.

Study-level results: The study found HLA-C-restricted CMV-specific TCR beta clonotypes dominating the ex vivo response.

This clonotype was detected a few times. Antigen unknown. TCRdb analysed the reads with MiXCR anew, one entry per CDR3 protein. Of about 700,000 distinct CDR3 sequences in the sample, 30% to 40% were seen once. The germline CDR1 and CDR2 sequences are SGHVS and FQNEAQ. V was cut by 8 bases and J by 5 bases, with 19 bases left in between. The CDR3 extends over 15 amino acids. The source material was cultured PBMCs, sampled from culture after CMV antigen stimulation. This TCR derives from a human donor in good health (CMV status not recorded). Some clones in this sample may be carry-over from other donors' samples. This sequence joins TRBV7-8 and TRBJ1-5, with D tentatively TRBD1 (6 bases). CDR3 protein: CASVPGSYRDQPQHF. DNA of the CDR3: TGTGCCAGCGTTCCTGGTAGTTACAGGGATCAGCCCCAGCATTTT.